Listed here are 15 T cell receptor beta chains from one sample, sequenced in a study of cytomegalovirus exposure and HLA in healthy donors (dated 2017 in TCRdb). The library relied on the immunoSEQ multiplex PCR assay. For the multiplex PCR, a mixture combining 60 forward primers for TCR Vbeta segments and 13 reverse primers for TCR Jbeta segments was used. In TCRdb, the immuneACCESS table is reduced to in-frame sequences with V and J assigned. These tables do not hold every clone; where another copy was compared, an unresolved V gene accounts for under half, and the others remain unexplained. The sample profile shows approximately 210,000 clones; roughly 81% of them were found once. In total, the top ten clones hold over 2% of the sample. Sequencing was performed on PBMCs. These receptors came from a woman aged 30 to 39 in good health and CMV-seropositive.

The rearrangement joins TRBV29-1 to TRBJ2-3, with 9 positions matching TRBD1. The CDR3 is 15 residues long. With V trimmed by 7 bases and J by 7 bases, 15 bases remained unmatched. CDR1 is SQVTM, CDR2 ANQGSEA, per germline. The DNA for the CDR3 is TGCAGCGGTGCCCAGGTCCGGGACAGGGCCCATACGCAGTATTTT. This encodes CSGAQVRDRAHTQYF.

This sequence joins TRBV19 and TRBJ1-2; D might be TRBD1 (6 bases). Trimming stripped 7 bases from V and 2 bases from J, with 11 bases between. Looked up from germline, CDR1 is LNHDA and CDR2 is SQIVND (reference sequence). The CDR3 extends over 13 amino acids. The CDR3 region is CASTLDRNYGYTF. CDR3 in DNA: TGTGCCAGTACCCTAGACAGGAACTATGGCTACACCTTC.

The chain combines TRBV2 with TRBJ2-7, with 8 nucleotides matching TRBD1. V lost 3 bases, J lost 1 base, and 5 bases stayed unmatched. Germline loops: CDR1 SNHLY, CDR2 FYNNEI. The CDR3 is 15 residues long. The CDR3 DNA reads as TGTGCCAGCAGTGAGAGGACAGGGAATTCCTACGAGCAGTACTTC. This translates into CASSERTGNSYEQYF. Looking up the rest from reference TRBV2 and TRBJ2-7 gives the full variable domain: EPEVTQTPSHQVTQMGQEVILRCVPISNHLYFYWYRQILGQKVEFLVSFYNNEISEKSEIFDDQFSVERPDGSNFTLKIRSTKLEDSAMYFCASSERTGNSYEQYFGPGTRLTVT.

This chain joins TRBV5-6 and TRBJ1-2; D is perhaps TRBD1 (5 bases). The CDR3 consists of 11 residues. Trimming pared 5 bases from V and 8 bases from J, leaving 10 bases between. CDR1 and CDR2 (germline): SGHDT, YYEEEE. The CDR3 DNA reads TGTGCCAGCAGTTGGGCAGGGGGCTACACCTTC. Protein sequence: CASSWAGGYTF. Full variable domain (remainder filled in from reference TRBV5-6 and TRBJ1-2): DAGVTQSPTHLIKTRGQQVTLRCSPKSGHDTVSWYQQALGQGPQFIFQYYEEEERQRGNFPDRFSGHQFPNYSSELNVNALLLGDSALYLCASSWAGGYTFGSGTRLTVV.

The rearrangement uses TRBV18 and TRBJ2-7; D may be TRBD2 (7 bases). The CDR3 extends over 16 amino acids. Germline CDR1 reads KGHSH; CDR2 reads LQKENI. Between the trimmed V and J ends, which lost 2 bases and 0 bases, there was a span of 14 bases. CDR3 nucleotides: TGTGCCAGCTCACCAATTAAAGGGGGGGGCTCCTACGAGCAGTACTTC. This sequence encodes CASSPIKGGGSYEQYF.

This clone was observed a few times. The gene calls are TRBV2 and TRBJ2-5; TRBD2 matches 11 bases. V was pared by 0 bases and J by 4 bases, with 13 bases of the junction left unmatched. CDR1 is SNHLY and CDR2 is FYNNEI in the germline V gene. CDR3 length equals 19 residues. CDR3 residues: CASSEAIGGTSGGRETQYF. The CDR3 DNA sequence: TGTGCCAGCAGTGAAGCTATAGGCGGAACTAGCGGGGGCCGAGAGACCCAGTACTTC.

With respect to this clone: A read error may produce the germline difference seen at one junction end. The rearrangement uses TRBV7-7 and TRBJ2-2; 11 bases line up with TRBD1. CDR1 and CDR2 from the germline V gene are SSHAT and FNYEAQ (reference sequence). The CDR3 length is 16 residues. CDR3 residues: CASSPRTGGLTGELFF. DNA of the CDR3: TGTGCTAGCAGCCCTCGGACAGGGGGCCTCACCGGGGAGCTGTTTTTT.

The chain joins TRBV5-4 to TRBJ1-4, with a tentative D call TRBD1 (5 bases). CDR1 and CDR2 (germline): SGHNT, YYREEE (reference sequence). Trimming removed 4 bases from V and 6 bases from J, with 16 bases in between. This CDR3 spans 15 amino acids. CDR3: CASSPSAGFDEKLFF. CDR3 coding DNA: TGTGCCAGCAGCCCCAGTGCAGGGTTTGATGAAAAACTGTTTTTT.

This rearrangement joins TRBV7-2 to TRBJ2-1; D is unclear. The germline gives CDR1 SGHTA, CDR2 FQGNSA. V shed 6 bases and J shed 1 base, with 10 bases lying between them. There are 14 residues in the CDR3. In DNA, the CDR3 is TGTGCCAGCAGGCGACTTGTTTCCTACAATGAGCAGTTCTTC. It yields the protein CASRRLVSYNEQFF.

Worth noting for this clone: Relative to the germline gene, one junction end is altered; a read error may explain this. This rearrangement joins TRBV7-7 to TRBJ2-2; 10 bases fit TRBD1. CDR1 and CDR2 from the germline V gene are SSHAT and FNYEAQ (reference sequence). The length of the CDR3 is 15 residues. The CDR3: CASSLAGTGAGELFF. The CDR3 bases are TGTGCTAGCAGCTTGGCCGGGACAGGGGCGGGGGAGCTGTTTTTT.

The V gene is TRBV5-5, the J gene TRBJ1-2; possibly TRBD1 for D (6 bases). The CDR3 contains 16 residues. Trimming left V 0 bases short and J 2 bases short, with 14 bases between. CDR1 is SGHKS and CDR2 is YYEKEE in the germline V gene (reference sequence). The CDR3 loop reads CASSLATGYVNYGYTF. In DNA form, the CDR3 reads TGTGCCAGCAGCTTGGCAACAGGGTACGTAAACTATGGCTACACCTTC. Variable domain in full (rest from reference TRBV5-5 and TRBJ1-2): DAGVTQSPTHLIKTRGQQVTLRCSPISGHKSVSWYQQVLGQGPQFIFQYYEKEERGRGNFPDRFSARQFPNYSSELNVNALLLGDSALYLCASSLATGYVNYGYTFGSGTRLTVV.

V gene TRBV27 combines with J gene TRBJ2-6, with TRBD1 matching over 8 bases. Looked up from germline, CDR1 is MNHEY and CDR2 is SMNVEV (reference sequence). Trimming at V came to 7 bases and at J to 2 bases, leaving 13 bases not matched to a gene. This CDR3 region has 18 residues. CDR3 nucleotides: TGTGCCAGCAAACGGACAGGGAAATTTGAGACTGGGGCCAACGTCCTGACTTTC. Translation: CASKRTGKFETGANVLTF.

J is TRBJ2-2 and V is TRBV6-1; 8 bases agree with TRBD1. Germline V gene data show CDR1 as MNHNS and CDR2 as SASEGT. The CDR3 is 15 residues long. After removal of 5 bases from V and 4 bases from J, the junction contained 6 bases not matched to a gene. The chain's CDR3 is CASSFQGAATGELFF. DNA for the CDR3: TGTGCCAGCAGTTTCCAGGGGGCCGCCACCGGGGAGCTGTTTTTT.

This chain connects TRBV6-5 to TRBJ2-2, with D possibly being TRBD1 (5 bases). This CDR3 is built from 14 residues. CDR1 and CDR2 from the germline V gene are MNHEY and SVGAGI. Trimming took off 7 bases at V and 1 base at J, with 10 bases between the two ends. The CDR3 reads CASTFRENTGELFF. The CDR3 DNA reads TGTGCCAGCACCTTCAGGGAGAACACCGGGGAGCTGTTTTTT.

The genes are TRBV11-2 and TRBJ2-5; 11 nucleotides agree with TRBD2. Germline CDR1 and CDR2: SGHAT and FQNNGV. The V segment lost 2 bases and the J segment 5 bases; nucleotides outside the gene matches: 7. The CDR3 covers 16 residues. The DNA for the CDR3 is TGTGCCAGCAGCTTACCCCCTAGCGGGGGGTTGGAGACCCAGTACTTC. This encodes CASSLPPSGGLETQYF.